Listed below are T cell receptor beta chains from one sample, sequenced in a study of post-analysis software for immune sequencing data. A single record per CDR3 protein comes from TCRdb applying MiXCR to the PCR reads. Among approximately 730,000 distinct CDR3 sequences listed, about 32% were seen once. The sample taken for sequencing was blood. Receptors originate from a girl aged 5-17 years with multiple sclerosis. The CDR3 runs from the conserved cysteine through the conserved F or W. Each record gives: V gene, J gene, clone size, D gene, CDR3 DNA, CDR3 protein. A D gene is named only where the DNA matches it firmly. Not all rows give a size; the values are once, few, many and, for expanded clones, a class.

TRBV6-5	TRBJ1-1	.	TRBD1	TGTGCCAGCAGTTCCAAAATCGACAGGGGCGTGAACACTGAAGCTTTCTTT	CASSSKIDRGVNTEAFF
TRBV27	TRBJ2-1	.	.	TGTGCCAGCAGTTTCGGCGGAAACGCTGAGCAGTTCTTC	CASSFGGNAEQFF
TRBV4-1	TRBJ2-3	few	TRBD2	TGCGCCAGCAGCCAAGAACTAGCGTCTAGCACAGATACGCAGTATTTT	CASSQELASSTDTQYF
TRBV28	TRBJ2-7	few	.	TGTGCCAGCAGCAGCCACAGGTACGAGCAGTACTTC	CASSSHRYEQYF
TRBV3-1	TRBJ1-2	.	.	TGTGCCAGCAGCCCTACAAGAACAGCTAACTATGGCTACACCTTC	CASSPTRTANYGYTF
TRBV4-1	TRBJ1-1	.	.	TGCGCCAGCAGCCAACGCGGGACGCAGCTTGAAGCTTTCTTT	CASSQRGTQLEAFF
TRBV20-1	TRBJ2-1	.	TRBD1	TGCAGTGCTAGAGTCTCCGAGGGCGACAGGGTCTACAATGAGCAGTTCTTC	CSARVSEGDRVYNEQFF
TRBV15	TRBJ1-1	.	.	TGTGCCACCAGCAGAGATCCGAAGAACACTGAAGCTTTCTTT	CATSRDPKNTEAFF
TRBV20-1	TRBJ1-1	.	.	TGCAGTGCCGCGCGGCAGGAAGCTTTCTTT	CSAARQEAFF
TRBV24-1	TRBJ1-2	few	TRBD1	TGTGCCACCAGTCCCCGGGACAGTTCTAACTATGGCTACACCTTC	CATSPRDSSNYGYTF
TRBV6-6	TRBJ1-2	.	.	TGTGCCAGCCGGAGGGCGGGTGGGGGCTACACCTTC	CASRRAGGGYTF
TRBV18	TRBJ2-1	few	.	TGTGCCAGCTCCCCTAGAAATGAGCAGTTCTTC	CASSPRNEQFF
TRBV4-3	TRBJ1-2	few	.	TGCGCCAGCAACCACGAGGGCGATATCTATGGCTACACCTTC	CASNHEGDIYGYTF
TRBV6-5	TRBJ2-2	.	.	TGTGCCAGCAGTTACGCCGACAGAACCGGGGAGCTGTTTTTT	CASSYADRTGELFF
TRBV3-1	TRBJ2-7	few	.	TGTGCCAGCAGCCAAGCGTTTTACGAGCAGTACTTC	CASSQAFYEQYF
TRBV29-1	TRBJ2-3	many	.	TGCAGCGGAGAGAAGGCAGATACGCAGTATTTT	CSGEKADTQYF
TRBV10-3	TRBJ2-5	few	.	TGTGCCATCACTACTTCCAGCCAAGAGACCCAGTACTTC	CAITTSSQETQYF